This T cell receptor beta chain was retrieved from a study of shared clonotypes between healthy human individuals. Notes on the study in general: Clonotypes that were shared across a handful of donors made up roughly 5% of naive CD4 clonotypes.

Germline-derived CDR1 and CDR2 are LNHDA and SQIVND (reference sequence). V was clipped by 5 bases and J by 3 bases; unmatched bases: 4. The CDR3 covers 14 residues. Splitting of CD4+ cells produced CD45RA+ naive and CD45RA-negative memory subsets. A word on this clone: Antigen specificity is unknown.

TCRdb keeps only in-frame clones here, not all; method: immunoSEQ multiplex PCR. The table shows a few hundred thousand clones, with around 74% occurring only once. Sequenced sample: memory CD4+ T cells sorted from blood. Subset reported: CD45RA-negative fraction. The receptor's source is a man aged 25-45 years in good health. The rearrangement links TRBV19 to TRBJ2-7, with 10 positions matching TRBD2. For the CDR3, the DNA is TGTGCCAGTAGTGTAGCGGGAGGCCTCTACGAGCAGTACTTC. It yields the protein CASSVAGGLYEQYF.